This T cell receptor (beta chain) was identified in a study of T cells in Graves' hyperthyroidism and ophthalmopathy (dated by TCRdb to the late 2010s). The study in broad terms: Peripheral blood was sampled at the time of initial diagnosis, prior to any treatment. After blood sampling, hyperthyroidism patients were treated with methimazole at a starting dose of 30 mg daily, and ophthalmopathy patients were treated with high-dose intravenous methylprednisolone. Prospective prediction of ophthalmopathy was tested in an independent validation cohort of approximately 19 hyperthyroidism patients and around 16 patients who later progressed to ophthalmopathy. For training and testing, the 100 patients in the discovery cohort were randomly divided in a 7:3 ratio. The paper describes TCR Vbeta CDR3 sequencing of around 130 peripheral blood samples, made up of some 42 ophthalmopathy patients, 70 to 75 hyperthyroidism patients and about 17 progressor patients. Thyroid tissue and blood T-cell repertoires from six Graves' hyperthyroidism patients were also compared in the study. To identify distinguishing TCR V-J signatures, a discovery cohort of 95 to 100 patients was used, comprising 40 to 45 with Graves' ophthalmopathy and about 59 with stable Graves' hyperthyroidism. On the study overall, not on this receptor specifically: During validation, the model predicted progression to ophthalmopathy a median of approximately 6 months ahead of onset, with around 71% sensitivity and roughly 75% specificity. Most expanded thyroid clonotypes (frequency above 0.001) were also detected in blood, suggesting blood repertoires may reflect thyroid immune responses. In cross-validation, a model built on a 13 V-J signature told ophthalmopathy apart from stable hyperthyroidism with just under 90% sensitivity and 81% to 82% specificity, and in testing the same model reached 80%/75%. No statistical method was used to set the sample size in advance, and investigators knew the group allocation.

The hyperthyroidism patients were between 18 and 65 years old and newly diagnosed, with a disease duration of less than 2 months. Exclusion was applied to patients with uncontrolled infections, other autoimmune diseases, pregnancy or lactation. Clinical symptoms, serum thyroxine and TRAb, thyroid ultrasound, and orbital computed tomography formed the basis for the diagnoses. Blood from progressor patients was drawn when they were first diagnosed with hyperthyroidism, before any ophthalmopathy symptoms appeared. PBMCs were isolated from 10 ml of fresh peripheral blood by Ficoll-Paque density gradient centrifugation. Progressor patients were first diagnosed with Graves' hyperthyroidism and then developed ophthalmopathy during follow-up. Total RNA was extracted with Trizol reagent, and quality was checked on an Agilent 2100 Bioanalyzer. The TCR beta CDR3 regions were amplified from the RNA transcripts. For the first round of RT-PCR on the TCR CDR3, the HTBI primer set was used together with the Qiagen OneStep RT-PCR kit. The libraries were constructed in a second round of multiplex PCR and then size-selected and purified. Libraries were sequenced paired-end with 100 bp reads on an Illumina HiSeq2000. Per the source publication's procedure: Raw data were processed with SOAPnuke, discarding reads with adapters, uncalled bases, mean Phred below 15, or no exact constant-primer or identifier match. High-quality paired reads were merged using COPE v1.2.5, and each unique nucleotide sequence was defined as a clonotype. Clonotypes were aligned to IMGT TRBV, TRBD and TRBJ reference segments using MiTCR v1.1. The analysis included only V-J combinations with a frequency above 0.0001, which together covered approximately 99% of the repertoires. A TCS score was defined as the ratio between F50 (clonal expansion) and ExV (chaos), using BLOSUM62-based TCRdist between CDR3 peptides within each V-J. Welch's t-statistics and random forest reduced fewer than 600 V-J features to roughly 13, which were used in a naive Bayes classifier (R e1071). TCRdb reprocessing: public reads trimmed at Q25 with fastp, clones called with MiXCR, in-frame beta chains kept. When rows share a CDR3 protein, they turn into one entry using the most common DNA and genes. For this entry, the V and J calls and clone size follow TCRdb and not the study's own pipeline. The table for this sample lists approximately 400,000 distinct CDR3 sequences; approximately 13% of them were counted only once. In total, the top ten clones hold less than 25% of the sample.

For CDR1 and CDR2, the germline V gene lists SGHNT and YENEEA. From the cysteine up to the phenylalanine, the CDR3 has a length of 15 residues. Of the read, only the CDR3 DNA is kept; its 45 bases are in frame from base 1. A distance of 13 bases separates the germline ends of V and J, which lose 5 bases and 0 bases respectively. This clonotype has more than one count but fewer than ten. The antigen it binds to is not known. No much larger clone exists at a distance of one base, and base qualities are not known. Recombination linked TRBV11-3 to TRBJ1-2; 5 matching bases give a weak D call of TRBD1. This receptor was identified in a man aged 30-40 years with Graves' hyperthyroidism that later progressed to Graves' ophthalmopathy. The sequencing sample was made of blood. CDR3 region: CASSQGRTSNYGYTF. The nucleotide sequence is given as TGTGCCAGCAGCCAGGGACGGACCTCTAACTATGGCTACACCTTC.